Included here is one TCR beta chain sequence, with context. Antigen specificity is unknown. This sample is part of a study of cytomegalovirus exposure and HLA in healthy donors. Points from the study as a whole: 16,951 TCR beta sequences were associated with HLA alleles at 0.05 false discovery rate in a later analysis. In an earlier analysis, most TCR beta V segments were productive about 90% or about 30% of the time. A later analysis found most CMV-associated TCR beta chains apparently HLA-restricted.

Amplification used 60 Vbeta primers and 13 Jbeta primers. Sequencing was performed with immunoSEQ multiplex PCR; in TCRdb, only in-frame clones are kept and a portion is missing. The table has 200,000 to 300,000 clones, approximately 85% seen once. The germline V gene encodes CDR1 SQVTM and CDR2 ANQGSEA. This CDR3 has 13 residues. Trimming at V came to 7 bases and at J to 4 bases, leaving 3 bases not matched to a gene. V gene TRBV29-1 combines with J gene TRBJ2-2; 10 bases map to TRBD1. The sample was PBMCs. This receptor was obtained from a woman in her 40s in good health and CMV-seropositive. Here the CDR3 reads CSARTGGTGELFF. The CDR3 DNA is TGCAGCGCCCGGACAGGGGGCACCGGGGAGCTGTTTTTT.